A selection of T cell receptor beta chains follows, all from one sample in a study of cytomegalovirus exposure and HLA in healthy donors. Clones were read by immunoSEQ multiplex PCR, and TCRdb kept only the in-frame ones, dropping some. The sample has about 130,000 clones; about four fifths are singletons. The specimen sequenced was PBMCs. The source of these receptors is a young man in good health. CDR3s include the opening cysteine and the closing phenylalanine or tryptophan. The order of the fields is D gene, J gene, clone size, V gene, CDR3 protein, CDR3 DNA. The D gene is left open where the match is weak. Size is stated for part of the rows, as once, few or many counts, or as a class when the clone is expanded.

D gene: .; J gene: TRBJ1-1; clone size: few; V gene: TRBV6-1; CDR3 protein: CASSERENTEAFF; CDR3 DNA: TGTGCCAGCAGTGAACGGGAGAACACTGAAGCTTTCTTT
D gene: .; J gene: TRBJ2-7; clone size: .; V gene: TRBV6-1; CDR3 protein: CASKRLASYEQYF; CDR3 DNA: TGTGCCAGCAAGAGGCTAGCGAGCTACGAGCAGTACTTC
D gene: .; J gene: TRBJ2-6; clone size: .; V gene: TRBV27; CDR3 protein: CASNQYMGANVLTF; CDR3 DNA: TGTGCCAGCAACCAGTACATGGGGGCCAACGTCCTGACTTTC
D gene: .; J gene: TRBJ2-7; clone size: .; V gene: TRBV28; CDR3 protein: CASNPGTSGAYEQYF; CDR3 DNA: TGTGCCAGCAACCCCGGGACTTCGGGGGCCTACGAGCAGTACTTC
D gene: TRBD2; J gene: TRBJ2-5; clone size: medium-sized; V gene: TRBV6-1; CDR3 protein: CASSEGASGSETQYF; CDR3 DNA: TGTGCCAGCAGTGAAGGGGCTAGCGGGAGTGAGACCCAGTACTTC
D gene: .; J gene: TRBJ2-1; clone size: .; V gene: TRBV11-3; CDR3 protein: CASSSYPGEQFF; CDR3 DNA: TGTGCCAGCAGCTCCTATCCGGGTGAGCAGTTCTTC
D gene: TRBD2; J gene: TRBJ2-3; clone size: .; V gene: TRBV18; CDR3 protein: CASSPLAGSTDTQYF; CDR3 DNA: TGTGCCAGCTCACCACTAGCGGGGAGCACAGATACGCAGTATTTT
D gene: TRBD1; J gene: TRBJ2-5; clone size: .; V gene: TRBV28; CDR3 protein: CASSTDRVGETQYF; CDR3 DNA: TGTGCCAGCAGTACCGACAGGGTTGGTGAGACCCAGTACTTC
D gene: TRBD2; J gene: TRBJ2-1; clone size: .; V gene: TRBV5-1; CDR3 protein: CASSPGLAETYNEQFF; CDR3 DNA: TGCGCCAGCAGCCCGGGACTAGCGGAGACCTACAATGAGCAGTTCTTC
D gene: .; J gene: TRBJ2-7; clone size: .; V gene: TRBV28; CDR3 protein: CASLARPYEQYF; CDR3 DNA: TGTGCCAGCCTAGCGCGACCCTACGAGCAGTACTTC
D gene: TRBD2; J gene: TRBJ2-1; clone size: .; V gene: TRBV7-2; CDR3 protein: CASSPRGLAGGFSYNEQFF; CDR3 DNA: TGTGCCAGCAGCCCCAGGGGGCTAGCGGGAGGGTTCTCCTACAATGAGCAGTTCTTC
D gene: .; J gene: TRBJ2-1; clone size: .; V gene: TRBV7-9; CDR3 protein: CASSWGTYYNEQFF; CDR3 DNA: TGTGCCAGCAGCTGGGGGACTTACTACAATGAGCAGTTCTTC
D gene: .; J gene: TRBJ2-1; clone size: .; V gene: TRBV5-1; CDR3 protein: CASSLLAYNEQFF; CDR3 DNA: TGCGCCAGCAGCCTACTAGCCTACAATGAGCAGTTCTTC
D gene: .; J gene: TRBJ1-4; clone size: .; V gene: TRBV28; CDR3 protein: CASRPTGGNEKLFF; CDR3 DNA: TGTGCCAGCAGACCGACAGGAGGAAACGAAAAACTGTTTTTT
D gene: TRBD2; J gene: TRBJ2-3; clone size: .; V gene: TRBV7-2; CDR3 protein: CASSFSGLAFGKDTQYF; CDR3 DNA: TGTGCCAGCAGCTTTTCGGGACTAGCATTTGGAAAAGATACGCAGTATTTT
D gene: .; J gene: TRBJ2-1; clone size: .; V gene: TRBV1; CDR3 protein: CTSSQPSSDSPAYNEQFF; CDR3 DNA: TGCACCAGCAGCCAGCCTTCATCGGACTCCCCGGCTTACAATGAGCAGTTCTTC
D gene: TRBD1; J gene: TRBJ2-7; clone size: .; V gene: TRBV19; CDR3 protein: CASSISGGSLYEQYF; CDR3 DNA: TGTGCCAGTAGTATATCAGGGGGATCGCTCTACGAGCAGTACTTC
D gene: TRBD2; J gene: TRBJ2-6; clone size: few; V gene: TRBV2; CDR3 protein: CAGTSGSSGANVLTF; CDR3 DNA: TGTGCAGGGACTAGCGGGAGTTCTGGGGCCAACGTCCTGACTTTC
D gene: TRBD2; J gene: TRBJ2-3; clone size: .; V gene: TRBV4-1; CDR3 protein: CASSQGRTSGSGSTDTQYF; CDR3 DNA: TGCGCCAGCAGCCAAGGCCGGACTAGCGGGAGCGGTAGCACAGATACGCAGTATTTT
D gene: TRBD2; J gene: TRBJ2-1; clone size: .; V gene: TRBV28; CDR3 protein: CATKERERKYNEQFF; CDR3 DNA: TGTGCCACTAAGGAGCGGGAAAGAAAGTACAATGAGCAGTTCTTC
D gene: .; J gene: TRBJ2-1; clone size: .; V gene: TRBV27; CDR3 protein: CASMRRDRTYNEQFF; CDR3 DNA: TGTGCCAGCATGCGGCGGGATCGAACCTACAATGAGCAGTTCTTC
D gene: .; J gene: TRBJ2-3; clone size: .; V gene: TRBV20-1; CDR3 protein: CSALRSDTQYF; CDR3 DNA: TGCAGTGCTCTACGATCAGATACGCAGTATTTT